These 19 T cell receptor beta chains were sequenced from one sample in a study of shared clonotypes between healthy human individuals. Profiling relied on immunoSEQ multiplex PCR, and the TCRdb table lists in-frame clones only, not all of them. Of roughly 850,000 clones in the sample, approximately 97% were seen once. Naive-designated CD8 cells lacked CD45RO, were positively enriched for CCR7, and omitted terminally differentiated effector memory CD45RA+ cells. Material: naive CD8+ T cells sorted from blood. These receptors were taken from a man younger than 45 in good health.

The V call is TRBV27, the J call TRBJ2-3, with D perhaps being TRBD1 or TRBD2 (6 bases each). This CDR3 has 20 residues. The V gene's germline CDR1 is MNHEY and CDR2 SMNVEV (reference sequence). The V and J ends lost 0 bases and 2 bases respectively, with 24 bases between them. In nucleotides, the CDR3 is TGTGCCAGCAGTTTATCTGTCGTTTCGGGGGCTGGGATTCCCACAGATACGCAGTATTTT. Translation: CASSLSVVSGAGIPTDTQYF.

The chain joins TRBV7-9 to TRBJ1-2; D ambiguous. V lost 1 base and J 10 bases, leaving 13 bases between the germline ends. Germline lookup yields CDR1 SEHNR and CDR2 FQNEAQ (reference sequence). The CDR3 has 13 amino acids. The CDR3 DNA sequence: TGTGCCAGCAGCTTAGGTTCAGAATTTAACTACACCTTC. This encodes CASSLGSEFNYTF.

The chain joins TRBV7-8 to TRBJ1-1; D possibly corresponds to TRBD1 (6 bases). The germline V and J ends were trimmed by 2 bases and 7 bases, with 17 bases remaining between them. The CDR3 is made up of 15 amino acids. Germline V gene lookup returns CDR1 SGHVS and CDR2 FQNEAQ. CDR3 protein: CASSLYAGHQDEAFF. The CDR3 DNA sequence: TGTGCCAGCAGCTTATATGCGGGACATCAGGATGAAGCTTTCTTT.

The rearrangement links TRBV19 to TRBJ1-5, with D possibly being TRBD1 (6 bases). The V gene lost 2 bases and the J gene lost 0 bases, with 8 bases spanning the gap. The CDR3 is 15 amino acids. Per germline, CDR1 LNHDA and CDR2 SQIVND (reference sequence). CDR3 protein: CASSIIRGSNQPQHF. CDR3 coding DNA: TGTGCCAGTAGTATAATCAGGGGTAGCAATCAGCCCCAGCATTTT.

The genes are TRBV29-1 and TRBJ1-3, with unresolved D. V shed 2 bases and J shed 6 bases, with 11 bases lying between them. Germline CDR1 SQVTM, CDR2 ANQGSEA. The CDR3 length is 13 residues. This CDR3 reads CSVELYTENTIYF. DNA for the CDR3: TGCAGCGTTGAACTCTATACGGAAAACACCATATATTTT.

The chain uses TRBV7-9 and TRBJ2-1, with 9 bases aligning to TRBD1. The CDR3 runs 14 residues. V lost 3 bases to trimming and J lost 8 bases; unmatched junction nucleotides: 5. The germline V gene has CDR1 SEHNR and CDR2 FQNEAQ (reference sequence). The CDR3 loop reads CASSFGTGIDEQFF. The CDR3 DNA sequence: TGTGCCAGCAGCTTTGGGACAGGGATCGATGAGCAGTTCTTC.

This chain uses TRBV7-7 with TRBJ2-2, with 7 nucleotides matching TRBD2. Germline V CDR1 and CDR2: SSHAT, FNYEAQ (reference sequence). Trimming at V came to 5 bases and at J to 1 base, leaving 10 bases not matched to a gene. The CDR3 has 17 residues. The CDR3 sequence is CASSNDPSGVNTGELFF. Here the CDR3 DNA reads TGTGCCAGCAGCAACGACCCGAGCGGGGTGAACACCGGGGAGCTGTTTTTT.

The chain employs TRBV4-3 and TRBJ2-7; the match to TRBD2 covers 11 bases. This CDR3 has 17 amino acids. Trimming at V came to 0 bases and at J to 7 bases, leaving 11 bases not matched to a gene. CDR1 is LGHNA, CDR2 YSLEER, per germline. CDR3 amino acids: CASSQDGAGLAVGEQYF. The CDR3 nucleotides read TGCGCCAGCAGCCAAGACGGTGCGGGACTAGCGGTGGGAGAGCAGTACTTC.

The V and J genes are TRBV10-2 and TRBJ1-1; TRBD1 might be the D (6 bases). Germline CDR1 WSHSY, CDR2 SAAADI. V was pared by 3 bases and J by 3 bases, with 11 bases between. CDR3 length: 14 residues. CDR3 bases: TGCGCCAGCAGTGATACAGGGTCGGACACTGAAGCTTTCTTT. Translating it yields CASSDTGSDTEAFF.

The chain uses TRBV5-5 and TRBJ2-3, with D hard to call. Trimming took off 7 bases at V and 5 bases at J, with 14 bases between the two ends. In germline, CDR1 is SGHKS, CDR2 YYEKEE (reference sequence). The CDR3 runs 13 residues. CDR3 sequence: CASLSDPGDTQYF. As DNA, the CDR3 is TGTGCCAGCCTGAGTGACCCCGGAGATACGCAGTATTTT.

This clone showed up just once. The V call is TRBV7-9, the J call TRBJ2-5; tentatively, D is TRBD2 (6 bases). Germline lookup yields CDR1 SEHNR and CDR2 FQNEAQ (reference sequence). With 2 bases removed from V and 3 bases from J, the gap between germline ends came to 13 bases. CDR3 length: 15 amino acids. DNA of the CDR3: TGTGCCAGCAGCTTAATGTCTAGCGAGGAAGAGACCCAGTACTTC. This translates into CASSLMSSEEETQYF.

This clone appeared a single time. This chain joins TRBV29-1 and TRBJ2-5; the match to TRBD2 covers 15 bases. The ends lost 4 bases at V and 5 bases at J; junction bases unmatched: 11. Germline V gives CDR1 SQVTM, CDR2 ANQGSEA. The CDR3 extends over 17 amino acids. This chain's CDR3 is CSVGGTSGRTSSETQYF. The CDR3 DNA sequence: TGCAGCGTTGGTGGGACTAGCGGGAGGACTAGTTCGGAGACCCAGTACTTC.

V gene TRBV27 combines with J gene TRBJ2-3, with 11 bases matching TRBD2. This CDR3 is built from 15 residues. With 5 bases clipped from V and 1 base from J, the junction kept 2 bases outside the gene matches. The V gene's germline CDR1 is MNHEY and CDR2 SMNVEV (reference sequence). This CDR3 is CASSTLAGGTDTQYF. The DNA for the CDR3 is TGTGCCAGCAGTACACTAGCGGGAGGCACAGATACGCAGTATTTT.

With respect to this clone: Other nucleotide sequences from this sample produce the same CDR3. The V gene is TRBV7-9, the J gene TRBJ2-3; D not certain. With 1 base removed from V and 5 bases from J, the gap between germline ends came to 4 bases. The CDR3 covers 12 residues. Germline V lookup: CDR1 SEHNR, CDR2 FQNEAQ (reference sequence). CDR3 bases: TGTGCCAGCAGCTTAGAGGTAGATACGCAGTATTTT. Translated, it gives CASSLEVDTQYF.

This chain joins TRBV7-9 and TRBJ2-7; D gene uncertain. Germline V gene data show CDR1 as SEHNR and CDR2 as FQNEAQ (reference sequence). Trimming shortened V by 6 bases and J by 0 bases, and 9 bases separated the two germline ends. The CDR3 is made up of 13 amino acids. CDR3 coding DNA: TGTGCCAGCAGACCAATCTACTCCTACGAGCAGTACTTC. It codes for CASRPIYSYEQYF.

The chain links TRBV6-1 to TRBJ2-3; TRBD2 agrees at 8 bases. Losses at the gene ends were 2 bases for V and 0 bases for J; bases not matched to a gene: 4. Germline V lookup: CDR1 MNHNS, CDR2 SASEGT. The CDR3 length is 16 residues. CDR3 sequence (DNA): TGTGCCAGCAGTGAAAGGTTAGCGGGAAGCACAGATACGCAGTATTTT. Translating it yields CASSERLAGSTDTQYF.

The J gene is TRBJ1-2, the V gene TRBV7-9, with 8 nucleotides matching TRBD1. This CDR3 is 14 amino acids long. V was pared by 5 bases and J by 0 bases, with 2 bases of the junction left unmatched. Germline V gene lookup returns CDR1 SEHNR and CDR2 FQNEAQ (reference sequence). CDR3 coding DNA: TGTGCCAGCAGCCGGGGACAGGCTAACTATGGCTACACCTTC. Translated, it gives CASSRGQANYGYTF.

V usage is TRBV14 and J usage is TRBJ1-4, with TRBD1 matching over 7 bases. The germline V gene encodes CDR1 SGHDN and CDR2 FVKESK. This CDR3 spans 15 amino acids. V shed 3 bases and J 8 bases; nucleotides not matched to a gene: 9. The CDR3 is CASSQKGGAWEKLFF. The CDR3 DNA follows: TGTGCCAGCAGCCAGAAAGGGGGCGCCTGGGAAAAACTGTTTTTT.

The CDR3 here is CASSVPAITYNEQFF. The CDR3 nucleotides read TGCGCCAGCAGTGTTCCCGCGATAACCTACAATGAGCAGTTCTTC. The rearrangement links TRBV10-1 to TRBJ2-1, with no clear D. Per the germline V gene, CDR1 is WNHNN and CDR2 is SYGVQD (reference sequence). CDR3 size: 15 residues. Trimming pared 4 bases from V and 2 bases from J, leaving 12 bases between.